This T cell receptor (beta chain) was captured in a study of blood T cells in healthy people across ages. The second PCR ran about 6 to 11 cycles with a sample-barcoded 5' primer and J-beta primers. Each cDNA molecule received a tag from a template-switch adaptor that had 12 random nucleotides. Via MiXCR, TCRdb re-called the 5' RACE reads, giving one row per CDR3 protein. The sample lists about 1.8 million distinct CDR3 sequences; approximately 50% were seen once. This clonotype showed up just a few times. Germline-derived CDR1 and CDR2 are DFQATT and SNEGSKA (reference sequence). The V and J ends lost 0 bases and 4 bases respectively, with 9 bases between them. The CDR3 sequence is 13 residues long.

This TCR came from a woman in her forties in good health. Sequencing used blood. The chain recombines TRBV20-1 with TRBJ1-2; D gene unclear. The CDR3 loop reads CSARDLGSYGYTF. Here the CDR3 DNA reads TGCAGTGCTAGAGATCTCGGCAGCTATGGCTACACCTTC.